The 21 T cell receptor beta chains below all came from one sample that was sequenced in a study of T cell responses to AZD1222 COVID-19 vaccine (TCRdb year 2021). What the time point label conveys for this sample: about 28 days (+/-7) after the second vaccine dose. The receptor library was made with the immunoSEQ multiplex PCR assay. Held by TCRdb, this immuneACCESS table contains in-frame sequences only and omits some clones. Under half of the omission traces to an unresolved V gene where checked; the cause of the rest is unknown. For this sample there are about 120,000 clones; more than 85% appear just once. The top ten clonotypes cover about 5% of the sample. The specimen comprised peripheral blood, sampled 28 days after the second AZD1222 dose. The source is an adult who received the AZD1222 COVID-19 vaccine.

The CDR3 bases are TGTGCCAGCAGTCCCGACGGATACTATGGCTACACCTTC. Translating gives CASSPDGYYGYTF. The J gene is TRBJ1-2, the V gene TRBV5-4; D not resolved. The CDR3 runs 13 residues. Germline V gives CDR1 SGHNT, CDR2 YYREEE (reference sequence). Trimming took off 5 bases at V and 3 bases at J, with 11 bases between the two ends.

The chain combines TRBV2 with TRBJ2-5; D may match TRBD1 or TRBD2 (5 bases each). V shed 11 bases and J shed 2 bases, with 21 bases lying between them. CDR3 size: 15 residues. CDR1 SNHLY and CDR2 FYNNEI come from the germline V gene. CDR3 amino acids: CAGRRDRTKQETQYF. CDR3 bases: TGTGCCGGACGCCGGGACCGAACAAAACAAGAGACCCAGTACTTC.

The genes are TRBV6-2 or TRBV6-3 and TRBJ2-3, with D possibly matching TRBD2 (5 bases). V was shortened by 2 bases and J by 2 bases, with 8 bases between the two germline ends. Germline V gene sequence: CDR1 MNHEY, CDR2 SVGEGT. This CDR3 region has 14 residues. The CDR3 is CASSYGSPTDTQYF. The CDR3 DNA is TGTGCCAGCAGTTACGGGAGCCCCACAGATACGCAGTATTTT.

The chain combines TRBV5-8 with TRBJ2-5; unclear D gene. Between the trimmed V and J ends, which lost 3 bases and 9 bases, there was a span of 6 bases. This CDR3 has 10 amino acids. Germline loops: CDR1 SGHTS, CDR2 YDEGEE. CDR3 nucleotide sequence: TGTGCCAGCAGCTGGGCGGCCCAGTACTTC. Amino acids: CASSWAAQYF.

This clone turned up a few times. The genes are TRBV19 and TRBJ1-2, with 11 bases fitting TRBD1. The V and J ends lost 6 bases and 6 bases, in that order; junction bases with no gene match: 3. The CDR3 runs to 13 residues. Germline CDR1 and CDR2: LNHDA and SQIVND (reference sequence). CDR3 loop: CASRGQGDHGYTF. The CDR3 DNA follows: TGTGCCAGTAGGGGACAGGGGGATCATGGCTACACCTTC.

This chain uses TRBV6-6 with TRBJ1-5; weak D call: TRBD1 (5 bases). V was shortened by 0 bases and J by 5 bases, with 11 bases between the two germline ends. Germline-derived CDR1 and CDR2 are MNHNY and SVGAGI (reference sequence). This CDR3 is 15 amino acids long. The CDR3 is CASSYSHEGYQPQHF. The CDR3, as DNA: TGTGCCAGCAGTTACTCGCACGAGGGGTATCAGCCCCAGCATTTT.

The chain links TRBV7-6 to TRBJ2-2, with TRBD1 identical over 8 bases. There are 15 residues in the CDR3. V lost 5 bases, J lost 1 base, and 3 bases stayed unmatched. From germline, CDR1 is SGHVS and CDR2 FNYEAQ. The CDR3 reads CASSPGTGNTGELFF. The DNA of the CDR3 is TGTGCCAGCAGCCCCGGGACAGGGAACACCGGGGAGCTGTTTTTT.

CDR3 coding DNA: TGTGCCAGCAGCTTAGAAACAGGGGGCGGTTCGCCCCAGCATTTT. Its translation: CASSLETGGGSPQHF. This sequence joins TRBV7-2 and TRBJ1-5, with 9 bases that match TRBD1. Germline trimming cut 1 base from V and 9 bases from J; bases unmatched to any gene: 7. Per the germline V gene, CDR1 is SGHTA and CDR2 is FQGNSA. The CDR3 runs to 15 residues.

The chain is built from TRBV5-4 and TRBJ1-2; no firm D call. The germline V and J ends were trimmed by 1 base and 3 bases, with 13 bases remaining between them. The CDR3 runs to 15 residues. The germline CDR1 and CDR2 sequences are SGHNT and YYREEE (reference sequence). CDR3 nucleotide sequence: TGTGCCAGCAGCTTGCGCCGGAAGGACTACTATGGCTACACCTTC. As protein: CASSLRRKDYYGYTF.

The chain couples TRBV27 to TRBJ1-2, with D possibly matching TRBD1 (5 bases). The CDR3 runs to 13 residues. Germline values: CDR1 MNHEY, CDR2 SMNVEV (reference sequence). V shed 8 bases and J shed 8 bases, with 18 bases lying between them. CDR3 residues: CASLPSGGEGYTF. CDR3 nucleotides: TGTGCCAGCCTTCCTTCGGGGGGAGAAGGCTACACCTTC.

This chain's CDR3 is CASSLVADTQYF. Written as DNA, the CDR3 is TGTGCCAGCAGCTTGGTGGCAGATACGCAGTATTTT. The chain combines TRBV5-4 with TRBJ2-3, with D hard to call. This CDR3 has 12 amino acids. Looked up from germline, CDR1 is SGHNT and CDR2 is YYREEE (reference sequence). V was pared by 0 bases and J by 4 bases, with 3 bases between. Variable domain in full (rest from reference TRBV5-4 and TRBJ2-3): ETGVTQSPTHLIKTRGQQVTLRCSSQSGHNTVSWYQQALGQGPQFIFQYYREEENGRGNFPPRFSGLQFPNYSSELNVNALELDDSALYLCASSLVADTQYFGPGTRLTVL.

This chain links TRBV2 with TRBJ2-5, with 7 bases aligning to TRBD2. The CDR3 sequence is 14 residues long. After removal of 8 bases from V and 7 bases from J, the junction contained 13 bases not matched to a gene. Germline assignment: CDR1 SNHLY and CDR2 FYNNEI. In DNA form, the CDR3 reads TGTGCCAGCCTGGGAGGGGTAGGGAAAGGGACCCAGTACTTC. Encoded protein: CASLGGVGKGTQYF.

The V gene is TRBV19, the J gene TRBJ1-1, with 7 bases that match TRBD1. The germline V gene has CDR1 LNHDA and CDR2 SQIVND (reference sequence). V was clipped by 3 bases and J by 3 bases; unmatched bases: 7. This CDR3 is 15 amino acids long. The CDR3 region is CASSILTGFHTEAFF. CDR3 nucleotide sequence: TGTGCCAGTAGTATTCTGACAGGGTTCCACACTGAAGCTTTCTTT.

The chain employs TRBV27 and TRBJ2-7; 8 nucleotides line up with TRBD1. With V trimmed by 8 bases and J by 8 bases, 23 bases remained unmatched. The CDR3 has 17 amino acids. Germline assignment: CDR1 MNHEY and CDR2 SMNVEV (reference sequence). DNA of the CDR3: TGTGCCAGCTCAAGAGGTGCAGGGGGCGCTTTCAGGATAAAGCAGTACTTC. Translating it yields CASSRGAGGAFRIKQYF.

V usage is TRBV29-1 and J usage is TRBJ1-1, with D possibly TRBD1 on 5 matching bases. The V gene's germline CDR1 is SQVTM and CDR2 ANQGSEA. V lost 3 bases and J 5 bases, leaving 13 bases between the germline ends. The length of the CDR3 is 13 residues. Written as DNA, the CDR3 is TGCAGCGTTGAGAGGCAGGGAGGTACTGAAGCTTTCTTT. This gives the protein CSVERQGGTEAFF.

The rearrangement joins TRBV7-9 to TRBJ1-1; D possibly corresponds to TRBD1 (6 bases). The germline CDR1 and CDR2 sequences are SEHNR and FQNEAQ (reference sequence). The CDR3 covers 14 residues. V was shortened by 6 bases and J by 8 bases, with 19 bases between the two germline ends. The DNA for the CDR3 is TGTGCCAGCAGTCACAGGGAGTATGTGGCAGAAGCTTTCTTT. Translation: CASSHREYVAEAFF.

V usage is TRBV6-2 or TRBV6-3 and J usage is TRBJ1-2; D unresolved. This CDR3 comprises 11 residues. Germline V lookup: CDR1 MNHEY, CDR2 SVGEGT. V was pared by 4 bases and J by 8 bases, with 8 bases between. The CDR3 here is CASSFRGGYTF. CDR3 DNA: TGTGCCAGCAGTTTTAGAGGGGGCTACACCTTC.

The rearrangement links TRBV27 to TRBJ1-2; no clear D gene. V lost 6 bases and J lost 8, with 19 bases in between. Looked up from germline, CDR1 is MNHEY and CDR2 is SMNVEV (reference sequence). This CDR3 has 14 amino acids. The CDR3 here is CASSRGPTSGGYTF. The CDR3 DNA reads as TGTGCCAGCAGCCGAGGACCGACCTCGGGGGGCTACACCTTC.

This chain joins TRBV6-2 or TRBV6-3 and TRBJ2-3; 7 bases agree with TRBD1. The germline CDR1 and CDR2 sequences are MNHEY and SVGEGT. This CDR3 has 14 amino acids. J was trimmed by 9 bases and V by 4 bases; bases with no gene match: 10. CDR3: CASSSPGQFSTQYF. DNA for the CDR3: TGTGCCAGCAGTTCTCCGGGACAGTTCAGCACGCAGTATTTT.

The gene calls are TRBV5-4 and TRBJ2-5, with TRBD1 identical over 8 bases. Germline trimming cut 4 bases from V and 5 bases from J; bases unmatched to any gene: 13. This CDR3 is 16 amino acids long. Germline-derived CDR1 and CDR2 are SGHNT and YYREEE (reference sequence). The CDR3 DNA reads TGTGCCAGCAGCCAAGCCCCCCCAGGGGGCGGGGAGACCCAGTACTTC. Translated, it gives CASSQAPPGGGETQYF.

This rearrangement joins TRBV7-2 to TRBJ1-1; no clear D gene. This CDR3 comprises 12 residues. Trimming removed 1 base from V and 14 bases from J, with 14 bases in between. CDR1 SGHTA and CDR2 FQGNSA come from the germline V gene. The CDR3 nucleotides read TGTGCCAGCAGCTTAGGTGGCCCCCAGGAGTTCTTT. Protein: CASSLGGPQEFF.